Listed below are T cell receptor beta chains from one sample, sequenced in a study of T cells in Graves' hyperthyroidism and ophthalmopathy. TCRdb processed the multiplex PCR reads anew with MiXCR; each CDR3 protein has one entry. The sample gives more than 550,000 distinct CDR3 sequences, just under 45% of which show up once; 6.5% to 9% is in the top ten. Specimen: peripheral blood or thyroid tissue (not recorded which). These receptors were taken from an adult man with Graves' disease, either hyperthyroidism or ophthalmopathy (not recorded which). The CDR3 runs from the conserved cysteine through the conserved F or W. Fields, in order: J gene, clone size, D gene, V gene, CDR3 DNA, CDR3 protein. The D gene is left open where the match is weak. Expanded clones get a size class; other rows say once, few or many, or leave the size out.

>TRBJ2-6|once|-|TRBV5-1
TGCGCCAGCAGCTTGGGTCTTGGGTCTGGGGCCAACGTCCTGACTTTC
CASSLGLGSGANVLTF
>TRBJ1-2|many|-|TRBV20-1
TGCAGTGACGGTGGCTACACCTTC
CSDGGYTF
>TRBJ2-7|few|TRBD1|TRBV5-1
TGCGCCAGCAGCTTGACAGGGGTCGACGAGCAGTACTTC
CASSLTGVDEQYF
>TRBJ2-7|-|TRBD2|TRBV12-3/TRBV12-4
TGTGCCAGCAGTTTGGGCGGGGGGCTAGCGGGCTACGAGCAGTACTTC
CASSLGGGLAGYEQYF
>TRBJ1-3|-|-|TRBV20-1
TGCAGTGCTAGCAGCACCTCGGAGGGTAACACCATATATTTT
CSASSTSEGNTIYF
>TRBJ1-1|-|-|TRBV20-1
TGCAGTGCAGACACCGGGACGGCAGAAGCTTTCTTT
CSADTGTAEAFF
>TRBJ2-7|-|TRBD1|TRBV7-8
TGTGCCAGCAGCTTCATACAGGGGGCGGACGAGCAGTACTTC
CASSFIQGADEQYF
>TRBJ2-3|once|-|TRBV6-5
TGTGCCAGCAGTTTCGACGGGGTCCGCACAGATACGCAGTATTTT
CASSFDGVRTDTQYF
>TRBJ1-2|-|-|TRBV12-3/TRBV12-4
TGTGCCAGCAGTTTGGACAGACGTGCCTATGGCTACACCTTC
CASSLDRRAYGYTF
>TRBJ1-4|few|-|TRBV2
TGTGCCAGCAGCAGGCGACGAACTAATGAAAAACTGTTTTTT
CASSRRRTNEKLFF
>TRBJ2-7|-|-|TRBV7-6
TGTGCCAGCAGCGGGTATACAGGCTACGAGCAGTACTTC
CASSGYTGYEQYF
>TRBJ1-2|-|-|TRBV2
TGTGCCAGCAGTTTCAGCGACAGCGGCTATGGCTACACCTTC
CASSFSDSGYGYTF
>TRBJ2-5|-|TRBD1|TRBV20-1
TGCAGTGCGGGACAGCCACAAGAGACCCAGTACTTC
CSAGQPQETQYF
>TRBJ1-5|few|-|TRBV7-8
TGTGCCAGCAGCTCCGGGGCAGTTTTTGGGGGTGCCCAGCATTTT
CASSSGAVFGGAQHF
>TRBJ1-4|-|-|TRBV15
TGTGCCACCAGCAGAGTCCGGGAACAAGATGAAAAACTGTTTTTT
CATSRVREQDEKLFF
>TRBJ1-4|-|TRBD1|TRBV5-4
TGTGCCAGCAGCTCGTACAGGGGAATTAATGAAAAACTGTTTTTT
CASSSYRGINEKLFF
>TRBJ1-3|-|-|TRBV6-5
TGTGCCACCGCTCCGCACCAGGGTGGTCTCAACACCATATATTTT
CATAPHQGGLNTIYF
>TRBJ1-1|few|-|TRBV4-1
TGCGCCAGCAGCCAAGGGGTTCAAACTGAAGCTTTCTTT
CASSQGVQTEAFF
>TRBJ1-2|few|-|TRBV28
TGTGCCAGCATTCCAGGGACGCTAGCTAACTATGGCTACACCTTC
CASIPGTLANYGYTF
>TRBJ1-1|few|-|TRBV5-1
TGCGCCAGCAGCTTGGTAGCAGTGATGAACACTGAAGCTTTCTTT
CASSLVAVMNTEAFF
>TRBJ2-2|many|-|TRBV7-9
TGTGCCAGCAGCTCAGCTCGGGGGACCGGGGAGCTGTTTTTT
CASSSARGTGELFF
>TRBJ2-5|once|-|TRBV7-2
TGTGCCAGCAGCTCGAGGGGGGTGGCCGAGACCCAGTACTTC
CASSSRGVAETQYF
>TRBJ2-7|-|TRBD1|TRBV20-1
TGCAGTGCTAGGGTACCCGGGACAGGGCCCCTCGAGCAGTACTTC
CSARVPGTGPLEQYF
>TRBJ1-2|few|TRBD1|TRBV12-3/TRBV12-4
TGTGCCAGCAGAGGACAGGGGGCGATTGGCTACACCTTC
CASRGQGAIGYTF
>TRBJ1-5|many|-|TRBV10-1
TGCGCCAGCCGGGACGCCGGGCTCCAGCCCCAGCATTTT
CASRDAGLQPQHF
>TRBJ2-5|many|TRBD1|TRBV15
TGTGCCACCAGCAGAGTTTCCGGGACAGGAGAGACCCAGTACTTC
CATSRVSGTGETQYF
>TRBJ2-5|-|TRBD2|TRBV19
TGTGCCAGTAGTATTTCGGGGGGTGGTGAGACCCAGTACTTC
CASSISGGGETQYF
>TRBJ1-1|few|-|TRBV11-3
TGTGCCAGCAGCTTAGATATGGCTGAAGCTTTCTTT
CASSLDMAEAFF
>TRBJ2-5|-|TRBD1|TRBV9
TGTGCCAGCAGCCAGGACAGGGGCACTCAGACCCAGTACTTC
CASSQDRGTQTQYF
>TRBJ1-4|-|TRBD1|TRBV7-7
TGTGCTAGCAGCTCGACAGGGGGGATTGGTGAAGAACTGTTTTTT
CASSSTGGIGEELFF
>TRBJ1-5|-|-|TRBV10-3
TGTGCCATCAGTGCTAGGTCGTCGGGTAATCAGCCCCAGCATTTT
CAISARSSGNQPQHF
>TRBJ1-5|-|-|TRBV20-1
TGCAGTGCTAACAGGGAACAGGGTTTTGGCAATCAGCCCCAGCATTTT
CSANREQGFGNQPQHF
>TRBJ1-3|many|-|TRBV25-1
TGTGCCAGCAGTGAATCCGGCTCTGGAAACACCATATATTTT
CASSESGSGNTIYF
>TRBJ1-6|-|-|TRBV6-4
TGTGCCAGCAGTGAAAATGTAAAGGGGAGTAATTCACCCCTCCACTTT
CASSENVKGSNSPLHF
>TRBJ1-5|-|-|TRBV6-5
TGTGCCAGCAGGACCAGGGGAAATCAGCCCCAGCATTTT
CASRTRGNQPQHF
>TRBJ1-5|-|-|TRBV19
TGTGCCAGTAATTCCTGGCAGGGGATACCCAGCAATCAGCCCCAGCATTTT
CASNSWQGIPSNQPQHF
>TRBJ2-5|-|-|TRBV7-6
TGTGCCAGCAGTCCCCCGGACGGGCAAGAGACCCAGTACTTC
CASSPPDGQETQYF
>TRBJ2-2|-|TRBD1|TRBV7-9
TGTGCCAGCAGCGGGACAGGGAGCACCGGGGAGCTGTTTTTT
CASSGTGSTGELFF
>TRBJ2-7|many|TRBD2|TRBV7-2
TGTGCCAGCAGCCAAGCGGGACTAGCGTCCGAGCAGTACTTC
CASSQAGLASEQYF
>TRBJ2-7|-|TRBD1|TRBV7-6
TGTGCCAGCAGCGTAGCTGATCGACAGGGGTTGGGCGAGCAGTACTTC
CASSVADRQGLGEQYF
>TRBJ2-2|many|-|TRBV15
TGTGCCACCAGCAGAGCCCCTACGATGAACACCGGGGAGCTGTTTTTT
CATSRAPTMNTGELFF